This T cell receptor beta chain was found in a study of blood T cell repertoires in COVID-19. Study as a whole: Samples came from the United States, Italy and Spain, spanning acute and convalescent COVID-19.

Generated by immunoSEQ multiplex PCR, the TCRdb table keeps only in-frame clones and is missing some. In the table there are about 200,000 clones, roughly 82% of which are singletons. This sequence was found in a woman aged 55 to 70 with COVID-19, enrolled during active disease. Input material: peripheral blood.

CDR3 DNA sequence: TGCGCCAGCAGCTTGGGTCTTAATGAAAAACTGTTTTTT. It codes for CASSLGLNEKLFF. The chain is built from TRBV5-1 and TRBJ1-4; D gene unclear. Trimming stripped 0 bases from V and 4 bases from J, with 4 bases between. Germline V lookup: CDR1 SGHRS, CDR2 YFSETQ. The CDR3 is 13 amino acids.